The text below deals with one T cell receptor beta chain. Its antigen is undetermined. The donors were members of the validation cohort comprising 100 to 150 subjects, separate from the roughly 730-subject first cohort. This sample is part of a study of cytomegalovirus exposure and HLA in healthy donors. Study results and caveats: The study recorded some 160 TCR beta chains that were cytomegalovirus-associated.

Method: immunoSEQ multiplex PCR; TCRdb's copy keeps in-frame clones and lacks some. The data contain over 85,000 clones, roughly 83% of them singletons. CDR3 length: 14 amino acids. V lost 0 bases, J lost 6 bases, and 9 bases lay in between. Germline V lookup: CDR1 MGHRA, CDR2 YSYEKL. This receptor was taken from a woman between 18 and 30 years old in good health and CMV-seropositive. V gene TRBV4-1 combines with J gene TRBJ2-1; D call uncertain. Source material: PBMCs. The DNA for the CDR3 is TGCGCCAGCAGCCAAGATAGTCGGGTCAATGAGCAGTTCTTC. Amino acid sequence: CASSQDSRVNEQFF.